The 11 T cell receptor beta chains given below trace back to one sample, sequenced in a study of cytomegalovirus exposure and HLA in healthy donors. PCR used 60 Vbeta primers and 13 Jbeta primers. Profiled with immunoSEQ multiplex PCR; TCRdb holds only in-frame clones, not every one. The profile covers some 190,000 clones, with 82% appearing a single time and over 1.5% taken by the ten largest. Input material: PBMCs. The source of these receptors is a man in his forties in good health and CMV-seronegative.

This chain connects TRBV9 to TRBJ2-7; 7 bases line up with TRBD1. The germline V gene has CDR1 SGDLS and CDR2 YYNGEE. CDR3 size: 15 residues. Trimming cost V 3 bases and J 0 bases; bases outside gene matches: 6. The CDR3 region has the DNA TGTGCCAGCAGCGGGGAGACAGGGAGCTCCTACGAGCAGTACTTC. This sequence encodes CASSGETGSSYEQYF.

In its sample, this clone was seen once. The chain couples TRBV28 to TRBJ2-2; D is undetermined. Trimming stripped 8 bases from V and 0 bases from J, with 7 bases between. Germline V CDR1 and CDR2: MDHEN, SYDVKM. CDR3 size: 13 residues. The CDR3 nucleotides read TGTGCCAGCTGGCAGGCGAACACCGGGGAGCTGTTTTTT. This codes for CASWQANTGELFF.

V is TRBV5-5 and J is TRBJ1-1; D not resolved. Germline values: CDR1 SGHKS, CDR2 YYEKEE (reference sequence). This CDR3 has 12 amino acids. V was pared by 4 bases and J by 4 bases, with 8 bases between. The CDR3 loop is CASSPFRTEAFF. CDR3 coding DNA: TGTGCCAGCAGCCCTTTCCGCACTGAAGCTTTCTTT.

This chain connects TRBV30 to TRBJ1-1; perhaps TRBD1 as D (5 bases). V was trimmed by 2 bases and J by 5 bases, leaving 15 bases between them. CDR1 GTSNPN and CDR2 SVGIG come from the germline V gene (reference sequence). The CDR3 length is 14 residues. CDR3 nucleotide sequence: TGTGCCTGGAGTCCAGGACGGACAACAACTGAAGCTTTCTTT. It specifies CAWSPGRTTTEAFF.

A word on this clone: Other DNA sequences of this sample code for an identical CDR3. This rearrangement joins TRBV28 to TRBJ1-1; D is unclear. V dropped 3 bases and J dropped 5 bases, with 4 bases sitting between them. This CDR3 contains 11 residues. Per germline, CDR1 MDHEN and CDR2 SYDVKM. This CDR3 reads CASSFRTEAFF. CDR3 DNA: TGTGCCAGCAGTTTTAGAACTGAAGCTTTCTTT.

CDR3 bases: TGTGCCAGCAGTTTATCGTTACCCTTCAGCTCCTACAATGAGCAGTTCTTC. This translates into CASSLSLPFSSYNEQFF. The rearrangement joins TRBV27 to TRBJ2-1; D uncertain. CDR1 MNHEY and CDR2 SMNVEV come from the germline V gene (reference sequence). This CDR3 is built from 17 residues. V shed 0 bases and J shed 0 bases, with 12 bases lying between them.

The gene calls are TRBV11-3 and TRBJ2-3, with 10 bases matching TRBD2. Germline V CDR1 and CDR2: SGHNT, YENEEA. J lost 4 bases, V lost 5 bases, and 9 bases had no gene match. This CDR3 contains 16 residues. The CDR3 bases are TGTGCCAGCAGCCCCGATAGCGGGGGGAGCGCAGATACGCAGTATTTT. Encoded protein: CASSPDSGGSADTQYF.

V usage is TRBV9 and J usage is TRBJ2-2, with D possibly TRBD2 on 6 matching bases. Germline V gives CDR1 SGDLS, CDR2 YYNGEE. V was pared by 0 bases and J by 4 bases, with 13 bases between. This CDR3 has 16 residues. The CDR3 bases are TGTGCCAGCAGCGTAGGCAGCTGGGGGGTCACCGGGGAGCTGTTTTTT. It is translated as CASSVGSWGVTGELFF.

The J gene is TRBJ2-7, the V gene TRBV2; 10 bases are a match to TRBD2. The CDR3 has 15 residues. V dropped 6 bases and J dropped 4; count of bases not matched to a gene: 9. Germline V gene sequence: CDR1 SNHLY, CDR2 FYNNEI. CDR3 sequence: CASRELAGYRYEQYF. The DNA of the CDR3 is TGTGCCAGCAGGGAACTAGCGGGGTACCGGTACGAGCAGTACTTC. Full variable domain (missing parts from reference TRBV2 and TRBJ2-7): EPEVTQTPSHQVTQMGQEVILRCVPISNHLYFYWYRQILGQKVEFLVSFYNNEISEKSEIFDDQFSVERPDGSNFTLKIRSTKLEDSAMYFCASRELAGYRYEQYFGPGTRLTVT.

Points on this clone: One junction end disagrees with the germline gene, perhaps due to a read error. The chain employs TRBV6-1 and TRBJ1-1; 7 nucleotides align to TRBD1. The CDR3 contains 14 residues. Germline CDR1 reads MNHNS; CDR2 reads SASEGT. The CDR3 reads CASSQAGGNTEAFF. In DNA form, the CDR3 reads TGTGCCAGCAGTCAAGCAGGGGGGAACACTGAAGCTTTCTTT.

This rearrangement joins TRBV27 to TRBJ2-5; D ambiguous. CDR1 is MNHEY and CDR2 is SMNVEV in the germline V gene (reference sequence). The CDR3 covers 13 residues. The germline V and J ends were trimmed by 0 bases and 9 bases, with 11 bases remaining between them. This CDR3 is CASSLSASTAQYF. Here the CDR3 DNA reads TGTGCCAGCAGTTTATCGGCAAGCACAGCCCAGTACTTC.